The 2 T cell receptor beta chains given below trace back to one sample, sequenced in a study of blood T cell repertoires in COVID-19. This table comes from immunoSEQ multiplex PCR, and its TCRdb copy is limited to in-frame clones, with some not included. The sample holds 150,000 to 200,000 clones, about nine tenths seen once. Sequenced: peripheral blood. The receptors come from a man aged 25-40 years with COVID-19, enrolled during active disease.

The chain couples TRBV28 to TRBJ2-4; 8 bases line up with TRBD2. V lost 7 bases, J lost 3 bases, and 8 bases stayed unmatched. CDR3 length: 15 amino acids. The germline V gene has CDR1 MDHEN and CDR2 SYDVKM. CDR3 in DNA: TGTGCCAGCACTGAGGCGGGAGGACTCAAAAACATTCAGTACTTC. It is translated as CASTEAGGLKNIQYF.

The rearrangement joins TRBV6-5 to TRBJ1-1, with 10 bases fitting TRBD1. The length of the CDR3 is 15 residues. After removal of 4 bases from V and 7 bases from J, the junction contained 9 bases not matched to a gene. Germline CDR1 and CDR2: MNHEY and SVGAGI. CDR3 residues: CASSSPTGGLVEAFF. Here the CDR3 DNA reads TGTGCCAGCAGTTCCCCGACAGGGGGCCTTGTTGAAGCTTTCTTT.